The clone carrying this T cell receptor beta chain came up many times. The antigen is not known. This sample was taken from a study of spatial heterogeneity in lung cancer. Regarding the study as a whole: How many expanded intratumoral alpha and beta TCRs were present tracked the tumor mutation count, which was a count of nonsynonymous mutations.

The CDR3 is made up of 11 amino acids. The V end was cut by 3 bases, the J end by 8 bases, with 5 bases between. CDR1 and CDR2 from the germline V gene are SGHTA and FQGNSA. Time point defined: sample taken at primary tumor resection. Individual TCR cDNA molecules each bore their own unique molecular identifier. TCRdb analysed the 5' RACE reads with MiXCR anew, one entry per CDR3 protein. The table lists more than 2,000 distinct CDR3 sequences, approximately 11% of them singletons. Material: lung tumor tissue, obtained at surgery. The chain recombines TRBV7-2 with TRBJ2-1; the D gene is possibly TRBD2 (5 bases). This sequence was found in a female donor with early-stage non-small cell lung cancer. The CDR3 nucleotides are TGTGCCAGCAGCTTGGACTATGAGCAGTTCTTC. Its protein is CASSLDYEQFF. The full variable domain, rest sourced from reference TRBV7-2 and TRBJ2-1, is GAGVSQSPSNKVTEKGKDVELRCDPISGHTALYWYRQSLGQGLEFLIYFQGNSAPDKSGLPSDRFSAERTGGSVSTLTIQRTQQEDSAVYLCASSLDYEQFFGPGTRLTVL.